The clone carrying this TCR beta chain was seen repeatedly, ten times or more. The data were obtained in a study of CD8+CD57+ T cells in acquired aplastic anemia. The template used for profiling TCR beta VDJ and CDR3 was genomic DNA. Each CDR3 protein gets one entry after TCRdb re-called the reads with MiXCR. Here the sample spans 35,000 to 45,000 distinct CDR3 sequences, approximately 71% being singletons. The CDR3 contains 14 residues. CDR1 is MGHRA and CDR2 is YSYEKL in the germline V gene. With 0 bases removed from V and 3 bases from J, the gap between germline ends came to 9 bases. The chain employs TRBV4-1 and TRBJ2-7; D gene uncertain. This sequence originates from a human donor in good health, serving as a control. Sequencing used sorted CD4+, CD8+, or CD8+CD57+ T cells (not recorded which) from PBMCs. The CDR3 coding sequence is TGCGCCAGCAGCCAAGATTGGGCTCACTACGAGCAGTACTTC. Protein sequence: CASSQDWAHYEQYF.